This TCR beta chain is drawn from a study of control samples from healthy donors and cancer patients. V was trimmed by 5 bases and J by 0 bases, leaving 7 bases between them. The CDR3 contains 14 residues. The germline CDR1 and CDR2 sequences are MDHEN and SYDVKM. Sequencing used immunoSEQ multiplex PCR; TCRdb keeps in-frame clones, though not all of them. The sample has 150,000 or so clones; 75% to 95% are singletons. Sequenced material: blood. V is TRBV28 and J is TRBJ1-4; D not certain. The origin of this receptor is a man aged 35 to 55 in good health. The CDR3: CASSPSATNEKLFF. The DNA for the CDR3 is TGTGCCAGCAGTCCGAGTGCAACTAATGAAAAACTGTTTTTT.